This T cell receptor (beta chain) came from a study of T cell responses to AZD1222 COVID-19 vaccine. The method was immunoSEQ multiplex PCR; TCRdb's version includes in-frame clones alone and lacks a portion of them. The data hold some 63,000 clones, with 84% observed a single time. The CDR3 is 12 residues long. Germline values: CDR1 MNHEY, CDR2 SVGEGT. With 3 bases removed from V and 6 bases from J, the gap between germline ends came to 8 bases. The V gene is TRBV6-2 or TRBV6-3, the J gene TRBJ1-2; the D is unclear. This clonotype originated in an adult in good health. The sample was peripheral blood, taken on day 0 of AZD1222 vaccination. The CDR3 is CASSYDGNGYTF. In DNA, the CDR3 is TGTGCCAGCAGTTATGACGGCAATGGCTACACCTTC.